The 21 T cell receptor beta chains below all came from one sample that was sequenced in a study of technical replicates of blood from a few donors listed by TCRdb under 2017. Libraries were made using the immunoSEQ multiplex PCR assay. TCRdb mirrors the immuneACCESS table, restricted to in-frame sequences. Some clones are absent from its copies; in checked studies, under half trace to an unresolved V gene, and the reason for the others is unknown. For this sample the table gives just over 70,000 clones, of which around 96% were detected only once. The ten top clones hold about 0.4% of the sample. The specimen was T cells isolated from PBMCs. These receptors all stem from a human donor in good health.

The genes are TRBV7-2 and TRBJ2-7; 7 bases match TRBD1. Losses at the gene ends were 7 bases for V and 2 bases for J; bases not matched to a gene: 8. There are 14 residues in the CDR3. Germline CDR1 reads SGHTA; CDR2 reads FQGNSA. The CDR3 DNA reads TGTGCCAGCATCCCAGACAGGGCCCCCTACGAGCAGTACTTC. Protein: CASIPDRAPYEQYF.

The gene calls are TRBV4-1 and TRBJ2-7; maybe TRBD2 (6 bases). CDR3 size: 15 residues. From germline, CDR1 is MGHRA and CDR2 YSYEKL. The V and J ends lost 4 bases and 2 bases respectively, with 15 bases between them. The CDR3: CASSPRYTGAYEQYF. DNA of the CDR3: TGCGCCAGCAGCCCGCGATATACGGGGGCCTACGAGCAGTACTTC.

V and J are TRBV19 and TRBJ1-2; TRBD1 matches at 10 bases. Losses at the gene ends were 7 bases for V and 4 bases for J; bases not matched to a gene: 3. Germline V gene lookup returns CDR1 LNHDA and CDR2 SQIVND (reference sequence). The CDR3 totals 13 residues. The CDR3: CASKGQGFYGYTF. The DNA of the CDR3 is TGTGCCAGTAAGGGACAGGGGTTCTATGGCTACACCTTC.

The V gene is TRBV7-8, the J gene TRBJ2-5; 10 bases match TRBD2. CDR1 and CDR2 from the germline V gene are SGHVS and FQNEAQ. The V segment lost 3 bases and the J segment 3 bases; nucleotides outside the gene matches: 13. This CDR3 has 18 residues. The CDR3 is CASSLRLAGSPLKETQYF. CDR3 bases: TGTGCCAGCAGCTTGAGACTAGCGGGCAGCCCGCTTAAAGAGACCCAGTACTTC.

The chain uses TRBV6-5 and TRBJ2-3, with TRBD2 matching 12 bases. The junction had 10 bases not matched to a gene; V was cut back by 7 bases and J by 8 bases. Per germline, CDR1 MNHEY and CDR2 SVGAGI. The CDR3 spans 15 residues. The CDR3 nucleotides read TGTGCCAGCATCTCGACTAGCGGGAGCTTCGGTACGCAGTATTTT. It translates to CASISTSGSFGTQYF.

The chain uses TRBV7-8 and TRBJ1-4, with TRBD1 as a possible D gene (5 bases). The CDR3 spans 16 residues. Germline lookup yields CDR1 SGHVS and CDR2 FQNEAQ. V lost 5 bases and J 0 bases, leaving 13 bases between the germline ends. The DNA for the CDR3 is TGTGCCAGCAGCGTCGACGACAGAGCAACTAATGAAAAACTGTTTTTT. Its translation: CASSVDDRATNEKLFF.

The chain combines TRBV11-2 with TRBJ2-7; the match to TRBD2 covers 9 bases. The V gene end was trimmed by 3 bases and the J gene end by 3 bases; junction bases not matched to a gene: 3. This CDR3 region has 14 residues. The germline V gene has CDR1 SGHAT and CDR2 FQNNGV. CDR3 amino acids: CASSFRREGYEQYF. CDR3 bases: TGTGCCAGCAGCTTCAGGCGGGAGGGCTACGAGCAGTACTTC.

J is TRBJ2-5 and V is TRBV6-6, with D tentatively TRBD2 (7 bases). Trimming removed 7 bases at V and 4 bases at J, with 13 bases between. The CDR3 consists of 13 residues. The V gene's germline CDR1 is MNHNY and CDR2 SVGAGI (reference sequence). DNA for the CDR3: TGTGCCAGCAACCCCGGGGGGCGAGAGACCCAGTACTTC. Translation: CASNPGGRETQYF.

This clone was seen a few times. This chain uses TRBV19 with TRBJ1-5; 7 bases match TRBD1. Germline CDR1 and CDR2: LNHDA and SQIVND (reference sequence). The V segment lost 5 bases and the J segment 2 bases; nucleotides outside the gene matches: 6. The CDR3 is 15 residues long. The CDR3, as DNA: TGTGCCAGTAGTCGAAGACAGGGCGGCAATCAGCCCCAGCATTTT. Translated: CASSRRQGGNQPQHF.

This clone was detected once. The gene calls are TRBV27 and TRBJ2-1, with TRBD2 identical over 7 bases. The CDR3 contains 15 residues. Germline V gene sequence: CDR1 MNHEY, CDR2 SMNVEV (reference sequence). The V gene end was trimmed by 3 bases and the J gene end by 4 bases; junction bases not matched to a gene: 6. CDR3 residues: CASSFGGRRYNEQFF. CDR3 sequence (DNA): TGTGCCAGCAGTTTCGGGGGGAGGAGGTACAATGAGCAGTTCTTC.

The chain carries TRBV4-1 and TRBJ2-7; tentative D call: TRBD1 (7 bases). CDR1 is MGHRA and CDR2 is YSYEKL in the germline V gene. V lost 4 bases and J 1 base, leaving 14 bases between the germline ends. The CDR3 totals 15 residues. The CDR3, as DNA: TGCGCCAGCAGCCGCGGGACAGCGACTTCCTACGAGCAGTACTTC. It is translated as CASSRGTATSYEQYF.

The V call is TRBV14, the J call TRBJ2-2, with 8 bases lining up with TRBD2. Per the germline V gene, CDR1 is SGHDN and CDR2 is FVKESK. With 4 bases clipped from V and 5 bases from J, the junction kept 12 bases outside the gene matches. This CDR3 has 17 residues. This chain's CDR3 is CASSLLGLAGRTGELFF. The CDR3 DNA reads TGTGCCAGCAGCCTCCTCGGGTTAGCGGGAAGGACCGGGGAGCTGTTTTTT. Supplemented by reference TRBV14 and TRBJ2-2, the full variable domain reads EAGVTQFPSHSVIEKGQTVTLRCDPISGHDNLYWYRRVMGKEIKFLLHFVKESKQDESGMPNNRFLAERTGGTYSTLKVQPAELEDSGVYFCASSLLGLAGRTGELFFGEGSRLTVL.

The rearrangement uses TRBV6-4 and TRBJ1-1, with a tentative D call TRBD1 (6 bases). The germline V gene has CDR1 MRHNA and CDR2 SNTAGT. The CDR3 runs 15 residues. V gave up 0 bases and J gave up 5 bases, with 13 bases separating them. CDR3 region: CASSDSKEGETEAFF. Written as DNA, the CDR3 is TGTGCCAGCAGTGACTCGAAAGAGGGGGAGACTGAAGCTTTCTTT.

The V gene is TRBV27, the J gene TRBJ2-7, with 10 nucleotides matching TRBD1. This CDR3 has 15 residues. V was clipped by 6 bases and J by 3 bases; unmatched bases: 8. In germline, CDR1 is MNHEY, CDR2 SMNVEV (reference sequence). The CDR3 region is CASSRTGTGDYEQYF. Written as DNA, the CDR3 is TGTGCCAGCAGCCGAACCGGGACAGGGGACTACGAGCAGTACTTC.

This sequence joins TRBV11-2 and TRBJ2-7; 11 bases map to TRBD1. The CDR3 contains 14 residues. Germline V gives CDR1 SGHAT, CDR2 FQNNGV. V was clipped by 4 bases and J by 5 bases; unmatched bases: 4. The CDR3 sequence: CASSSGTGGNEQYF. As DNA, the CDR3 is TGTGCCAGCAGCTCCGGGACAGGGGGGAACGAGCAGTACTTC.

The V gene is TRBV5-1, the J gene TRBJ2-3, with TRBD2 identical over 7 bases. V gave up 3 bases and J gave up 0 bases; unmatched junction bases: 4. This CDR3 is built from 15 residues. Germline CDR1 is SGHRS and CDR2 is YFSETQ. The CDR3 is CASSSGLGSTDTQYF. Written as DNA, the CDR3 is TGCGCCAGCAGCTCCGGACTAGGGAGCACAGATACGCAGTATTTT.

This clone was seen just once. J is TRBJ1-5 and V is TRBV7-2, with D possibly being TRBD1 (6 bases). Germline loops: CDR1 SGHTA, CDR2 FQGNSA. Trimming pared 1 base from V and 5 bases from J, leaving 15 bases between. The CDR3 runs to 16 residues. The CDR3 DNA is TGTGCCAGCAGCTTAGGAGGCAGGGGTCCCTATCAGCCCCAGCATTTT. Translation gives CASSLGGRGPYQPQHF.

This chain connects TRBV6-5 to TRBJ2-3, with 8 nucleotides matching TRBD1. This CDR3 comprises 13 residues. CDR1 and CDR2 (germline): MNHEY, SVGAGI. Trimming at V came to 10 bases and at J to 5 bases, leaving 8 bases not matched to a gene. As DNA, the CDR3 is TGTGCCACAAGACAGGGGACGGGAGATACGCAGTATTTT. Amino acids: CATRQGTGDTQYF.

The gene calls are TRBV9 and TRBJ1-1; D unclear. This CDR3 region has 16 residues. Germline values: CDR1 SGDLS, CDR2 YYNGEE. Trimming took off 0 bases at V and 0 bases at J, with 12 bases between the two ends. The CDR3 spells CASSVASGAMNTEAFF. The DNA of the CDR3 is TGTGCCAGCAGCGTAGCTAGTGGCGCTATGAACACTGAAGCTTTCTTT.

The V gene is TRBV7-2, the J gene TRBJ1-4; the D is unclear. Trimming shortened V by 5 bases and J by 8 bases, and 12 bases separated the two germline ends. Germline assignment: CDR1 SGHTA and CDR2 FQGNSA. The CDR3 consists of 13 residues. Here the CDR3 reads CASSAPSVEKLFF. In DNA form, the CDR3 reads TGTGCCAGCAGCGCCCCCTCAGTGGAAAAACTGTTTTTT.

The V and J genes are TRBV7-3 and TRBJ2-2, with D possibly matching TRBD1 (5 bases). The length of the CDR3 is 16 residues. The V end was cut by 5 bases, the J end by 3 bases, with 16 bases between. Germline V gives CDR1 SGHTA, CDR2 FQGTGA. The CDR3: CASSRMDTVYTGELFF. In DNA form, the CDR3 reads TGTGCCAGCAGCCGGATGGACACCGTTTACACCGGGGAGCTGTTTTTT.